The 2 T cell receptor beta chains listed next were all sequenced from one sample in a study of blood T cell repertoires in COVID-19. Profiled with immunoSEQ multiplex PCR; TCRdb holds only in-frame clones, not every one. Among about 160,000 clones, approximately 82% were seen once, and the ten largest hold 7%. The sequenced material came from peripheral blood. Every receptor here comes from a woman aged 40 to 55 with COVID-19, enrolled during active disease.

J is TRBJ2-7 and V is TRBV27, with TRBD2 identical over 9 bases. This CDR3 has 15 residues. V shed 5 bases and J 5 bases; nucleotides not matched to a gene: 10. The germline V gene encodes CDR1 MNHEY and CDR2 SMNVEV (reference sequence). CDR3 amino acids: CASSTVAGAKHEQYF. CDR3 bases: TGTGCCAGCAGTACCGTAGCGGGAGCAAAGCACGAGCAGTACTTC.

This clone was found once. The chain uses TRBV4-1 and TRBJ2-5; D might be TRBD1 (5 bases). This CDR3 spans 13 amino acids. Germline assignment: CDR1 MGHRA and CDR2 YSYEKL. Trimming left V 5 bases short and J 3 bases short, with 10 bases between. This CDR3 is CASSGQGEETQYF. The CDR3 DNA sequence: TGCGCCAGCAGCGGGCAGGGTGAAGAGACCCAGTACTTC.